Presented here are 19 T cell receptor beta chains from one specimen sequenced in a study of cytomegalovirus exposure and HLA in healthy donors. The PCR made use of 60 Vbeta and 13 Jbeta primers. TCRdb's table, derived via immunoSEQ multiplex PCR, lists solely in-frame clones and lacks some. Here the sample spans 150,000 to 200,000 clones, 65% to 85% being singletons. Sample: PBMCs. All receptors derive from a woman in her forties or fifties in good health and CMV-seropositive.

This chain joins TRBV5-4 and TRBJ2-1; the D gene is possibly TRBD2 (5 bases). CDR1 is SGHNT, CDR2 YYREEE, per germline (reference sequence). V was pared by 3 bases and J by 9 bases, with 13 bases between. CDR3 size: 13 residues. The CDR3 region is CASSWPGSREQFF. In DNA, the CDR3 is TGTGCCAGCAGCTGGCCTGGGAGCCGTGAGCAGTTCTTC.

V usage is TRBV6-1 and J usage is TRBJ2-5; a weak D match, TRBD1 (6 bases). Germline V gene data show CDR1 as MNHNS and CDR2 as SASEGT. V gave up 3 bases and J gave up 5 bases, with 13 bases separating them. The length of the CDR3 is 14 residues. DNA for the CDR3: TGTGCCAGCAGTGACCAGGGGATAGGGGAGACCCAGTACTTC. Its translation is CASSDQGIGETQYF.

V and J are TRBV6-6 and TRBJ2-3, with 7 bases aligning to TRBD1. This CDR3 is built from 15 residues. Germline trimming cut 4 bases from V and 0 bases from J; bases unmatched to any gene: 4. Germline V gives CDR1 MNHNY, CDR2 SVGAGI (reference sequence). The CDR3 DNA sequence: TGTGCCAGCAGTTTAGGGGGCACTAGCACAGATACGCAGTATTTT. It codes for CASSLGGTSTDTQYF.

The CDR3 sequence is CATRRPLSTDTQYF. In DNA, the CDR3 is TGTGCCACCAGGCGTCCCCTTAGCACAGATACGCAGTATTTT. The chain carries TRBV15 and TRBJ2-3; D is ambiguous. The germline V gene encodes CDR1 LNHNV and CDR2 YYDKDF (reference sequence). The CDR3 has 14 residues. V lost 6 bases to trimming and J lost 0 bases, with 10 bases between them.

This rearrangement joins TRBV2 to TRBJ2-1, with TRBD2 identical over 12 bases. Germline V gene lookup returns CDR1 SNHLY and CDR2 FYNNEI. J lost 9 bases, V lost 3 bases, and 6 bases had no gene match. The CDR3 covers 15 residues. CDR3 amino acids: CASSETTSGRAEQFF. CDR3 DNA: TGTGCCAGCAGTGAGACGACTAGCGGGAGAGCTGAGCAGTTCTTC. The entire variable domain, with the rest obtained from reference TRBV2 and TRBJ2-1, is as follows: EPEVTQTPSHQVTQMGQEVILRCVPISNHLYFYWYRQILGQKVEFLVSFYNNEISEKSEIFDDQFSVERPDGSNFTLKIRSTKLEDSAMYFCASSETTSGRAEQFFGPGTRLTVL.

V is TRBV27 and J is TRBJ2-3, with unresolved D. The V gene's germline CDR1 is MNHEY and CDR2 SMNVEV (reference sequence). This CDR3 has 13 residues. With 4 bases removed from V and 5 bases from J, the gap between germline ends came to 10 bases. CDR3 nucleotide sequence: TGTGCCAGCAGTTCGCGCGTTAGAGATACGCAGTATTTT. Protein: CASSSRVRDTQYF.

The chain recombines TRBV7-2 with TRBJ1-3; TRBD1 aligns across 8 bases. After removal of 4 bases from V and 2 bases from J, the junction contained 4 bases not matched to a gene. Per the germline V gene, CDR1 is SGHTA and CDR2 is FQGNSA. The CDR3 extends over 15 amino acids. The CDR3 protein is CASSSQTGAGNTIYF. In nucleotides, the CDR3 is TGTGCCAGCAGCTCTCAGACAGGGGCTGGAAACACCATATATTTT.

The chain couples TRBV7-2 to TRBJ1-1, with D hard to call. Trimming took 3 bases from V and 4 from J, leaving 12 bases between them. The germline V gene encodes CDR1 SGHTA and CDR2 FQGNSA. This CDR3 contains 14 residues. The CDR3 DNA is TGTGCCAGCAGCTTCAGTTCCCCGGGCACTGAAGCTTTCTTT. Amino acids: CASSFSSPGTEAFF.

The chain links TRBV6-5 to TRBJ2-2; 11 bases are a match to TRBD2. Germline V gene data show CDR1 as MNHEY and CDR2 as SVGAGI. With 2 bases clipped from V and 1 base from J, the junction kept 0 bases outside the gene matches. This CDR3 has 16 residues. The CDR3 nucleotides read TGTGCCAGCAGTTACGGACTAGCGGGGAACACCGGGGAGCTGTTTTTT. Translated, it gives CASSYGLAGNTGELFF.

The J gene is TRBJ2-3, the V gene TRBV29-1; D might be TRBD2 (5 bases). V lost 7 bases and J 0 bases, leaving 8 bases between the germline ends. CDR1 is SQVTM, CDR2 ANQGSEA, per germline. The CDR3 runs 12 residues. CDR3 nucleotide sequence: TGCAGCGGCGAGGGTAGCACAGATACGCAGTATTTT. Protein: CSGEGSTDTQYF.

This clone was recorded once. The same CDR3 also results from other DNA sequences found in this sample. This chain connects TRBV2 to TRBJ1-1, with 7 bases that match TRBD1. Germline V gene sequence: CDR1 SNHLY, CDR2 FYNNEI. CDR3 size: 13 residues. J was trimmed by 3 bases and V by 8 bases; bases with no gene match: 6. The DNA for the CDR3 is TGTGCCAGCTGCCGCGACAGGGACACTGAAGCTTTCTTT. Translation gives CASCRDRDTEAFF.

The rearrangement joins TRBV29-1 to TRBJ1-2; D perhaps matches TRBD1 (6 bases). The germline V gene encodes CDR1 SQVTM and CDR2 ANQGSEA. Trimming stripped 1 base from V and 4 bases from J, with 25 bases between. This CDR3 spans 18 amino acids. CDR3 loop: CSVEAVIQGRVRSYGYTF. CDR3 DNA: TGCAGCGTTGAAGCTGTAATACAGGGCCGGGTGAGAAGCTATGGCTACACCTTC. The full variable domain, in which reference TRBV29-1 and TRBJ1-2 provide the parts outside the CDR3, is SAVISQKPSRDICQRGTSLTIQCQVDSQVTMMFWYRQQPGQSLTLIATANQGSEATYESGFVIDKFPISRPNLTFSTLTVSNMSPEDSSIYLCSVEAVIQGRVRSYGYTFGSGTRLTVV.

The genes are TRBV19 and TRBJ1-1, with 10 bases identical to TRBD1. J gave up 5 bases and V 6 bases, and 9 bases lay outside the gene matches. The CDR3 extends over 15 amino acids. Germline CDR1 reads LNHDA; CDR2 reads SQIVND (reference sequence). CDR3 region: CASRLRQGAWTEAFF. Written as DNA, the CDR3 is TGTGCCAGTAGATTACGACAGGGGGCTTGGACTGAAGCTTTCTTT.

The table lists this clone with a count of one. V and J are TRBV5-1 and TRBJ2-2; 10 bases align to TRBD2. CDR3 length: 15 residues. Per the germline V gene, CDR1 is SGHRS and CDR2 is YFSETQ. Unmatched junction bases numbered 8, after V lost 5 bases and J lost 7 bases. Written as DNA, the CDR3 is TGCGCCAGCAGAGTCGGAGCGGGGGGGCACGGGGAGCTGTTTTTT. This sequence encodes CASRVGAGGHGELFF. The full variable domain, rest sourced from reference TRBV5-1 and TRBJ2-2, is KAGVTQTPRYLIKTRGQQVTLSCSPISGHRSVSWYQQTPGQGLQFLFEYFSETQRNKGNFPGRFSGRQFSNSRSEMNVSTLELGDSALYLCASRVGAGGHGELFFGEGSRLTVL.

In nucleotides, the CDR3 is TGTGCCAGCAGCTTGGACAGAACGGGACAGGGAGGAACCATATATTTT. It translates to CASSLDRTGQGGTIYF. The chain couples TRBV5-6 to TRBJ1-3; TRBD1 aligns across 9 bases. The CDR3 covers 16 residues. Looked up from germline, CDR1 is SGHDT and CDR2 is YYEEEE. V lost 0 bases and J lost 10; bases outside the gene matches: 11.

The rearrangement links TRBV27 to TRBJ2-3, with 8 bases matching TRBD1. CDR1 is MNHEY, CDR2 SMNVEV, per germline (reference sequence). After removal of 7 bases from V and 1 base from J, the junction contained 7 bases not matched to a gene. This CDR3 comprises 15 residues. CDR3 DNA sequence: TGTGCCAGCACCCCCTTGGGACAGGGCACAGATACGCAGTATTTT. It codes for CASTPLGQGTDTQYF.

The chain couples TRBV5-6 to TRBJ2-7; D possibly corresponds to TRBD2 (5 bases). With 6 bases removed from V and 3 bases from J, the gap between germline ends came to 22 bases. The CDR3 has 16 amino acids. The germline V gene has CDR1 SGHDT and CDR2 YYEEEE. CDR3 in DNA: TGTGCCAGCACCGCCCCAGCCCAGGACTTCCACTACGAGCAGTACTTC. It is translated as CASTAPAQDFHYEQYF.

The V call is TRBV6-5, the J call TRBJ2-1; the D gene is possibly TRBD1 (6 bases). Germline CDR1 reads MNHEY; CDR2 reads SVGAGI. This CDR3 is 14 amino acids long. Trimming stripped 6 bases from V and 0 bases from J, with 9 bases between. Here the CDR3 DNA reads TGTGCCAGCAGCTTACAGGGCTCCTACAATGAGCAGTTCTTC. This translates into CASSLQGSYNEQFF.

This clone has more than one count but fewer than ten. One end of the junction is discordant with germline, which a read error may explain. The V gene is TRBV28, the J gene TRBJ1-2; TRBD1 aligns across 8 bases. The CDR3 is 13 amino acids. Germline V CDR1 and CDR2: MDHEN, SYDVKM. Here the CDR3 DNA reads TGTGCCAGCAGCCCCCGGACAGGGATGGGGACGGCCTTC. Translation: CASSPRTGMGTAF.